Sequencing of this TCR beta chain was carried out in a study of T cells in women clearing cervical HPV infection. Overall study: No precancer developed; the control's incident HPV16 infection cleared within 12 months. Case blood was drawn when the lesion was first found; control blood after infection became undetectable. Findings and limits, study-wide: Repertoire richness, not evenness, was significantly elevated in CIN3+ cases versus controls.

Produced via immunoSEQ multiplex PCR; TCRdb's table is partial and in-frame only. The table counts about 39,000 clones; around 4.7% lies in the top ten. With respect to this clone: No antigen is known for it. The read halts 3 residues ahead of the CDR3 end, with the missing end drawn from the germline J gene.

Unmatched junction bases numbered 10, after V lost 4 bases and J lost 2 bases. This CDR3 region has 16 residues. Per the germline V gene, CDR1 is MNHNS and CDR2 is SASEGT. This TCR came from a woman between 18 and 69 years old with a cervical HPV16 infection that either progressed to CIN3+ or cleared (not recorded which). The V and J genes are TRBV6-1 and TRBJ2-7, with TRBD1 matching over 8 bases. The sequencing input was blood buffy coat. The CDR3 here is CASSGGQGSRAYEQYF. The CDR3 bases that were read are TGTGCCAGCAGTGGCGGACAGGGCAGTAGGGCCTACGAG.